This T cell receptor (beta chain) was captured in a study of neurological immune-mediated disorders. The CDR3 totals 15 residues. V shed 6 bases and J 5 bases; nucleotides not matched to a gene: 4. The making of cDNA relied on 5'RACE with 10-nucleotide random UMIs. TCRdb re-analysed the 5' RACE reads in MiXCR, keeping a single row per CDR3 protein. The table records some 70,000 distinct CDR3 sequences, around 3% of them present only once. Whole-study results and caveats: The highest TCR clonal expansion occurred in HTLV-1-associated myelopathy; multiple sclerosis fell below healthy controls. The absence of shared CDR3 amino acid sequences among expanded clones across subjects suggests private repertoires in all groups. According to phylogenetic grouping, one related-CDR3 cluster, a possible signature, contained the repertoires of 18 of 34 multiple sclerosis patients.

This clonotype was seen at least ten times. What it binds is unknown. The sample taken for sequencing was PBMCs. This TCR derives from a man aged 35 to 55 with multiple sclerosis. The chain is built from TRBV12-3 or TRBV12-4 and TRBJ2-2; 12 nucleotides align to TRBD2. The CDR3 DNA is TGTGCCAGCAGACGACTAGCGGGAGATACCGGGGAGCTGTTTTTT. It encodes CASRRLAGDTGELFF.